This T cell receptor (gamma chain) is drawn from a study of Vδ1+ human thymocytes. Study observations and caveats: Thymic TRG and TRD repertoires appeared highly polyclonal.

This clone came up a few times. Its matching antigen is unknown. The CDR3 is made up of 10 amino acids. The germline gives CDR1 EGSTGY, CDR2 YDSYTSSV. The trim removed 3 bases at V and 12 bases at J, leaving 5 bases unmatched. RNA was extracted from the cells and then reverse transcribed. Multiplex PCR used pooled V-gene forward primers and a constant-region reverse primer to amplify CDR3s. TCRdb called clones anew from the multiplex PCR reads with CATT. The repertoire has tens of thousands of gamma-chain clones, roughly a fifth of them found once; the top ten carry 1.9%. Material for sequencing was Vdelta1+ gamma-delta thymocytes from the thymus. Subset indicated: FACS-sorted CD3+ TCRalphabeta- TCRVdelta1+ TCRVdelta2- thymocytes. This TCR came from a girl under three years old who had congenital heart surgery. This sequence joins TRGV4 and TRGJ1 or TRGJ2. The CDR3 bases are TGTGCCACCTGGGATCGTTGGAAACTCTTT. This codes for CATWDRWKLF.